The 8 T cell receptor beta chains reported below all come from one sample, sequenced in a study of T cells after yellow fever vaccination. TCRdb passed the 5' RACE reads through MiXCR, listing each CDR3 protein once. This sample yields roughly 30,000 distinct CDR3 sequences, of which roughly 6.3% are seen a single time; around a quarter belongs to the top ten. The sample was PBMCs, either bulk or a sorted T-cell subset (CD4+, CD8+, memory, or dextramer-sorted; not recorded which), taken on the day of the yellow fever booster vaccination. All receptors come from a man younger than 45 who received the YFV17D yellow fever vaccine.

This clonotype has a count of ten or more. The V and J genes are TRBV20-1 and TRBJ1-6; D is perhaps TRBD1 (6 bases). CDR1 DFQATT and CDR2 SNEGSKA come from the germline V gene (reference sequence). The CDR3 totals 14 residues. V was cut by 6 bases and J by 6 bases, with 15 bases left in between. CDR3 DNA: TGCAGTGCGAAATCCACAGGGTTTAATTCACCCCTCCACTTT. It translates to CSAKSTGFNSPLHF.

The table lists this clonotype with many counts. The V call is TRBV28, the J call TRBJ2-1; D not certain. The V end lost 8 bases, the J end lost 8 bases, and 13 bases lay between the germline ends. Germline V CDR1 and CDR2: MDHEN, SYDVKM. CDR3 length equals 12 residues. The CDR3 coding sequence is TGTGCCAGCTTATCCTGGGCGTATGAGCAGTTCTTC. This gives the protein CASLSWAYEQFF.

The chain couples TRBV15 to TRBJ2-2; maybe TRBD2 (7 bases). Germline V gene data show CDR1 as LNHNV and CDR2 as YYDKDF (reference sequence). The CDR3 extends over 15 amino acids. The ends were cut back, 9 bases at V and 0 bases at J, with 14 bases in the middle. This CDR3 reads CATGGGHPNTGELFF. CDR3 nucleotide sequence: TGTGCCACGGGGGGGGGCCACCCGAACACCGGGGAGCTGTTTTTT.

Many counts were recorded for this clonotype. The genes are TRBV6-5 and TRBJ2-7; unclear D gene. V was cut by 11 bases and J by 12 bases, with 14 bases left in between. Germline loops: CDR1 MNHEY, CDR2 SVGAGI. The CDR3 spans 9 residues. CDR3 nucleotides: TGTGCCCGCACCCCGCGTCTGTACTTC. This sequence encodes CARTPRLYF.

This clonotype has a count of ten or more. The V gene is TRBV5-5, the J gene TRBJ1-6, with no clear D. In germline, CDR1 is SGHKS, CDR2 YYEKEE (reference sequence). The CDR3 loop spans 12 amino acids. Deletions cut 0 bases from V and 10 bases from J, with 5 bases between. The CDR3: CASSLAESPLHF. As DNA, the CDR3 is TGTGCCAGCAGCTTGGCTGAGTCACCCCTCCACTTT.

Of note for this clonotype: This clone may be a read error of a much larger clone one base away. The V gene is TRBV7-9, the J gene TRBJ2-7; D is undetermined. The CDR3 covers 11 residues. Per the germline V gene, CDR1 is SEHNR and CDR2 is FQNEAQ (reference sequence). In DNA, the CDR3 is TGTGTCAGCAGCTTAATCTACGAGCAGTACTTC. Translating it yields CVSSLIYEQYF.

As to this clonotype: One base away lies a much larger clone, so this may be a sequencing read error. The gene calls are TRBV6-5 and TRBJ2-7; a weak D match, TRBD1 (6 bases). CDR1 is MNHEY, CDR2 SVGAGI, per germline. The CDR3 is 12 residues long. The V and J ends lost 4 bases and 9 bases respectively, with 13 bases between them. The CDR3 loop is CASSSGHRAQYF. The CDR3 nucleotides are TGTGCCAGCAGTTCGGGACACAGGGCGCAGTACTTC.

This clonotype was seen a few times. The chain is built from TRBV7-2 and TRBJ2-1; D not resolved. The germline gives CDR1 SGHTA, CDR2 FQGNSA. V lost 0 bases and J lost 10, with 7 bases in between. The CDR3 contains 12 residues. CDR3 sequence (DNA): TGTGCCAGCAGCTTAGCCCCGTTCGAGCAGTTCTTC. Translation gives CASSLAPFEQFF.